Below, 17 T cell receptor beta chains from the same sample are listed, as sequenced in a study of monozygotic twins with inflammatory bowel disease. TCRdb reanalyzed the 5' RACE reads, giving one entry per CDR3 protein sequence and no DNA. This sample lists 350,000 to 500,000 distinct CDR3 sequences; its ten largest clones have around 2.4%. Sequenced material: blood. These receptors came from a human donor with ulcerative colitis or Crohn's disease, or a healthy co-twin of an affected twin (not recorded which).

The rearrangement links TRBV14 to TRBJ2-2; the TCRdb D gene call, TRBD1, has no DNA to confirm it. The CDR3 is made up of 17 amino acids. CDR1 and CDR2 (germline): SGHDN, FVKESK. CDR3 in amino acids: CASSQEGDRGRTGELFF.

This chain connects TRBV19 to TRBJ1-5. The CDR3 is 14 residues long. Germline-derived CDR1 and CDR2 are LNHDA and SQIVND (reference sequence). CDR3 sequence: CASSPQQSLGPQHF. The full variable domain, rest sourced from reference TRBV19 and TRBJ1-5, is DGGITQSPKYLFRKEGQNVTLSCEQNLNHDAMYWYRQDPGQGLRLIYYSQIVNDFQKGDIAEGYSVSREKKESFPLTVTSAQKNPTAFYLCASSPQQSLGPQHFGDGTRLSIL.

The gene calls are TRBV18 and TRBJ2-1; TCRdb designates TRBD1, a call that cannot be tested without DNA. CDR1 and CDR2 (germline): KGHSH, LQKENI. The CDR3 covers 16 residues. The CDR3 region is CASSPPGPPGRTRQFF.

The genes are TRBV12-3 or TRBV12-4 and TRBJ2-5; TCRdb reports TRBD1, a call that lacks DNA to check it against. The CDR3 consists of 18 residues. The CDR3 spells CASSLGRGARGNQETQYF.

V usage is TRBV19 and J usage is TRBJ1-2. This CDR3 has 13 amino acids. Germline V CDR1 and CDR2: LNHDA, SQIVND (reference sequence). The CDR3 region is CASSPDHNYGYTF.

The chain combines TRBV20-1 with TRBJ2-4. The CDR3 length is 15 residues. Looked up from germline, CDR1 is DFQATT and CDR2 is SNEGSKA (reference sequence). The CDR3: CSARELTLAKNIQYF.

The chain is built from TRBV5-1 and TRBJ2-5; TCRdb's assignment of TRBD2 cannot be checked, as there is no DNA. Germline loops: CDR1 SGHRS, CDR2 YFSETQ. The CDR3 has 15 residues. CDR3: CASSSLAGSQETQYF.

The V call is TRBV5-6, the J call TRBJ1-4; TCRdb calls TRBD1, which cannot be checked without DNA. Germline values: CDR1 SGHDT, CDR2 YYEEEE. This CDR3 region has 13 residues. CDR3 loop: CASRNRQNEKLFF.

The rearrangement uses TRBV20-1 and TRBJ2-7; TCRdb selects TRBD1, and the lack of DNA leaves this call unchecked. The CDR3 has 15 residues. Germline assignment: CDR1 DFQATT and CDR2 SNEGSKA (reference sequence). The CDR3 sequence: CSATGAAGGPDEQYF.

The gene calls are TRBV7-2 and TRBJ2-7; as DNA is missing, the TRBD2 call by TCRdb cannot be tested. This CDR3 has 15 amino acids. The germline gives CDR1 SGHTA, CDR2 FQGNSA. This chain's CDR3 is CASSLRSGNSYEQYF.

The rearrangement links TRBV5-1 to TRBJ2-7; TCRdb lists TRBD1, though no DNA is available to test this call. Per the germline V gene, CDR1 is SGHRS and CDR2 is YFSETQ. This CDR3 contains 16 residues. CDR3 residues: CASSSPGGTVSYEQYF.

The rearrangement uses TRBV20-1 and TRBJ2-1; the TCRdb D gene call, TRBD2, has no DNA to confirm it. Per germline, CDR1 DFQATT and CDR2 SNEGSKA (reference sequence). The CDR3 has 13 residues. CDR3 in amino acids: CSVSRLGGNEQFF.

The chain recombines TRBV4-1 with TRBJ2-7; TCRdb reports TRBD2, a call that lacks DNA to check it against. Germline-derived CDR1 and CDR2 are MGHRA and YSYEKL. The CDR3 loop spans 15 amino acids. The CDR3 protein is CASSQEQSSRYEQYF.

The CDR3 region is CASSLDRYRGDF. The chain employs TRBV11-2 and TRBJ1-4. Germline lookup yields CDR1 SGHAT and CDR2 FQNNGV. The CDR3 runs 12 residues.

J is TRBJ2-2 and V is TRBV10-3; there is no DNA to check the TCRdb D call of TRBD2. The germline CDR1 and CDR2 sequences are ENHRY and SYGVKD. The CDR3 is made up of 17 amino acids. The CDR3 loop reads CAISESRSGTNTGELFF.

The chain is built from TRBV19 and TRBJ2-1. Per the germline V gene, CDR1 is LNHDA and CDR2 is SQIVND (reference sequence). The CDR3 runs to 14 residues. CDR3 protein: CASNSGNTYNEQFF.

The chain combines TRBV29-1 with TRBJ2-7. Germline assignment: CDR1 SQVTM and CDR2 ANQGSEA. The CDR3 covers 12 residues. The chain's CDR3 is CSVDTDSYEQYF.